Each of the 26 T cell receptor beta chains below was sequenced from the same sample in a study of cytomegalovirus exposure and HLA in healthy donors. PCR used 60 Vbeta primers and 13 Jbeta primers. Clones were sequenced by immunoSEQ multiplex PCR, and TCRdb holds only the in-frame ones, with some missing. The sample shows about 110,000 clones, about 81% of them seen only once. Sequencing was done on a sample of PBMCs. These receptors were taken from a young man in good health and CMV-seronegative.

This clone showed up just a few times. The chain carries TRBV7-9 and TRBJ2-7; a weak D match, TRBD1 (5 bases). Germline lookup yields CDR1 SEHNR and CDR2 FQNEAQ (reference sequence). The CDR3 consists of 16 residues. V was cut by 3 bases and J by 3 bases, with 18 bases left in between. The CDR3 region is CASSLGLGQSGYEQYF. The DNA for the CDR3 is TGTGCCAGCAGCTTGGGGCTAGGGCAGTCGGGCTACGAGCAGTACTTC.

This rearrangement joins TRBV6-5 to TRBJ2-7, with a possible D match to TRBD1 (6 bases). The CDR3 contains 14 residues. The V and J ends lost 8 bases and 0 bases respectively, with 14 bases between them. In germline, CDR1 is MNHEY, CDR2 SVGAGI. The CDR3 DNA reads TGTGCCAGCCGTGGACAGCAGTCCTCCTACGAGCAGTACTTC. As protein: CASRGQQSSYEQYF.

The rearrangement joins TRBV7-6 to TRBJ2-7; perhaps TRBD2 as D (5 bases). Germline values: CDR1 SGHVS, CDR2 FNYEAQ. The CDR3 is made up of 13 amino acids. V lost 4 bases, J lost 4 bases, and 11 bases lay in between. The CDR3 region is CASSSLERYEQYF. The CDR3 DNA reads TGTGCCAGCAGCTCACTGGAGCGGTACGAGCAGTACTTC.

J is TRBJ2-3 and V is TRBV4-3; 16 nucleotides align to TRBD2. V was pared by 3 bases and J by 5 bases, with 2 bases of the junction left unmatched. Germline V lookup: CDR1 LGHNA, CDR2 YSLEER. The CDR3 has 16 amino acids. The CDR3 DNA reads TGCGCCAGCAGCCAGGGGACTAGCGGGGGGGGAGATACGCAGTATTTT. Translating it yields CASSQGTSGGGDTQYF.

The chain has TRBV7-2 and TRBJ1-2; the D gene is possibly TRBD1 (5 bases). Germline CDR1 SGHTA, CDR2 FQGNSA. This CDR3 is built from 16 residues. V was pared by 1 base and J by 5 bases, with 17 bases between. This CDR3 is CASSLVRSGREYGYTF. As DNA, the CDR3 is TGTGCCAGCAGCTTAGTGAGGTCAGGGCGGGAGTATGGCTACACCTTC.

The chain links TRBV18 to TRBJ2-2; the match to TRBD2 covers 7 bases. The CDR3 extends over 15 amino acids. The J segment lost 7 bases and the V segment lost 0 bases, leaving 5 bases of the junction unmatched. Germline assignment: CDR1 KGHSH and CDR2 LQKENI. CDR3 amino acids: CASSPPGGEGGELFF. CDR3 bases: TGTGCCAGCTCACCACCGGGAGGGGAAGGCGGGGAGCTGTTTTTT.

The table lists this clone with a few counts. The rearrangement uses TRBV30 and TRBJ2-3; TRBD1 aligns across 7 bases. Germline V lookup: CDR1 GTSNPN, CDR2 SVGIG (reference sequence). The junction had 4 bases not matched to a gene; V was cut back by 0 bases and J by 4 bases. The CDR3 loop spans 14 amino acids. The CDR3: CAWSVGGEADTQYF. CDR3 nucleotides: TGTGCCTGGAGTGTAGGGGGCGAGGCAGATACGCAGTATTTT.

This clone was seen only once. V gene TRBV5-1 combines with J gene TRBJ1-3, with 7 positions matching TRBD1. Germline-derived CDR1 and CDR2 are SGHRS and YFSETQ. The CDR3 sequence is 14 residues long. With V trimmed by 0 bases and J by 5 bases, 2 bases remained unmatched. The CDR3 sequence: CASSLAGGRNTIYF. In DNA, the CDR3 is TGCGCCAGCAGCTTGGCAGGGGGTCGAAACACCATATATTTT.

This clone was recorded only once. The chain combines TRBV14 with TRBJ2-2, with D possibly matching TRBD1 (6 bases). This CDR3 spans 15 amino acids. The germline V gene encodes CDR1 SGHDN and CDR2 FVKESK. Trimming took off 0 bases at V and 6 bases at J, with 11 bases between the two ends. CDR3 nucleotides: TGTGCCAGCAGCCAAGAAATACAGGGACCCGGGGAGCTGTTTTTT. It is translated as CASSQEIQGPGELFF.

This chain joins TRBV7-3 and TRBJ1-2; 8 bases are a match to TRBD1. V lost 5 bases to trimming and J lost 13 bases; unmatched junction nucleotides: 9. Germline assignment: CDR1 SGHTA and CDR2 FQGTGA. This CDR3 region has 12 residues. The CDR3 DNA sequence: TGTGCCAGCAGCACGGACAGGGTAACTCTCACCTTC. It translates to CASSTDRVTLTF. The full variable domain, completed using reference TRBV7-3 and TRBJ1-2, is GAGVSQTPSNKVTEKGKYVELRCDPISGHTALYWYRQSLGQGPEFLIYFQGTGAADDSGLPNDRFFAVRPEGSVSTLKIQRTERGDSAVYLCASSTDRVTLTFGSGTRLTVV.

This clone was seen once. This chain joins TRBV2 and TRBJ2-7, with 11 bases matching TRBD1. Germline trimming cut 10 bases from V and 6 bases from J; bases unmatched to any gene: 8. Germline CDR1 SNHLY, CDR2 FYNNEI. The CDR3 is 13 amino acids. DNA of the CDR3: TGTGCCACCCACCGGGACAGGGGGTTCGAGCAGTACTTC. Encoded protein: CATHRDRGFEQYF. Drawing the rest from reference TRBV2 and TRBJ2-7, the complete variable domain is EPEVTQTPSHQVTQMGQEVILRCVPISNHLYFYWYRQILGQKVEFLVSFYNNEISEKSEIFDDQFSVERPDGSNFTLKIRSTKLEDSAMYFCATHRDRGFEQYFGPGTRLTVT.

The rearrangement uses TRBV11-3 and TRBJ2-1, with D hard to call. V was trimmed by 1 base and J by 6 bases, leaving 4 bases between them. The CDR3 runs 12 residues. Germline CDR1 reads SGHNT; CDR2 reads YENEEA. This CDR3 is CASSLVSNEQFF. The CDR3, as DNA: TGTGCCAGCAGCTTAGTCAGCAATGAGCAGTTCTTC.

This rearrangement joins TRBV11-2 to TRBJ1-1; a weak D match, TRBD1 (6 bases). The V end was cut by 2 bases, the J end by 6 bases, with 10 bases between. The CDR3 has 13 amino acids. Looked up from germline, CDR1 is SGHAT and CDR2 is FQNNGV. The CDR3 sequence is CASSLRTEAEAFF. The CDR3 nucleotides are TGTGCCAGCAGCTTAAGGACAGAGGCTGAAGCTTTCTTT.

This clone was seen once. This chain links TRBV10-3 with TRBJ1-3; no clear D. Trimming shortened V by 8 bases and J by 0 bases, and 14 bases separated the two germline ends. The CDR3 is made up of 15 amino acids. Germline lookup yields CDR1 ENHRY and CDR2 SYGVKD. As DNA, the CDR3 is TGTGCCATCGGCGGAGCTTTAACCTCTGGAAACACCATATATTTT. This translates into CAIGGALTSGNTIYF.

The V and J genes are TRBV14 and TRBJ2-3; TRBD2 matches at 11 bases. The CDR3 covers 16 residues. Germline V gene lookup returns CDR1 SGHDN and CDR2 FVKESK. J was trimmed by 1 base and V by 4 bases; bases with no gene match: 4. This chain's CDR3 is CASSRNSGGGTDTQYF. In DNA, the CDR3 is TGTGCCAGCAGCCGGAATAGCGGGGGGGGCACAGATACGCAGTATTTT.

This clone turned up a few times. The chain recombines TRBV6-5 with TRBJ2-1; 9 positions agree with TRBD1. The germline gives CDR1 MNHEY, CDR2 SVGAGI. The trim removed 9 bases at V and 4 bases at J, leaving 4 bases unmatched. The CDR3 runs 13 residues. CDR3 protein: CASRTGAYNEQFF. CDR3 nucleotide sequence: TGTGCCAGTAGGACAGGGGCTTACAATGAGCAGTTCTTC.

The chain carries TRBV2 and TRBJ1-5; 8 bases fit TRBD1. The CDR3 contains 16 residues. V was clipped by 0 bases and J by 7 bases; unmatched bases: 8. CDR1 is SNHLY, CDR2 FYNNEI, per germline. This chain's CDR3 is CASSEALGQGIQPQHF. CDR3 DNA: TGTGCCAGCAGTGAAGCTCTCGGACAGGGTATCCAGCCCCAGCATTTT.

V is TRBV5-4 and J is TRBJ1-4, with unresolved D. V was pared by 1 base and J by 5 bases, with 21 bases between. Germline assignment: CDR1 SGHNT and CDR2 YYREEE (reference sequence). CDR3 length: 18 residues. CDR3 region: CASSLRSVSFSYNEKLFF. The CDR3 region has the DNA TGTGCCAGCAGCTTGAGATCAGTCAGTTTCAGTTACAATGAAAAACTGTTTTTT.

The gene calls are TRBV11-3 and TRBJ2-1; 8 nucleotides align to TRBD1. The CDR3 is made up of 15 amino acids. With V trimmed by 5 bases and J by 9 bases, 12 bases remained unmatched. Germline CDR1 reads SGHNT; CDR2 reads YENEEA. CDR3 bases: TGTGCCAGCAGCCCCATGTCCTCAGGGGGCTCTGAGCAGTTCTTC. Translation gives CASSPMSSGGSEQFF.

In its sample, this clone was seen a few times. The chain links TRBV6-6 to TRBJ1-4; 8 bases map to TRBD1. Germline lookup yields CDR1 MNHNY and CDR2 SVGAGI (reference sequence). The ends lost 6 bases at V and 5 bases at J; junction bases unmatched: 8. This CDR3 spans 15 amino acids. The CDR3 loop is CASSPTGTGNEKLFF. CDR3 DNA: TGTGCCAGCAGCCCTACCGGGACAGGCAATGAAAAACTGTTTTTT.

The J gene is TRBJ2-1, the V gene TRBV28; 10 nucleotides agree with TRBD2. The germline gives CDR1 MDHEN, CDR2 SYDVKM. This CDR3 contains 14 residues. Trimming cost V 10 bases and J 10 bases; bases outside gene matches: 13. The DNA of the CDR3 is TGTGCCACCGGGGGGGCTAGCGGGAGTGGCGAGCAGTTCTTC. It encodes CATGGASGSGEQFF.

The J gene is TRBJ1-1, the V gene TRBV29-1; TRBD1 matches 8 bases. Germline CDR1 is SQVTM and CDR2 is ANQGSEA. Losses at the gene ends were 5 bases for V and 3 bases for J; bases not matched to a gene: 8. The CDR3 loop spans 14 amino acids. The CDR3 DNA sequence: TGCAGCGTTTCCTGGACAGGGCGAGACACTGAAGCTTTCTTT. Translated, it gives CSVSWTGRDTEAFF.

In its sample, this clone was seen a few times. J is TRBJ1-6 and V is TRBV6-6, with D tentatively TRBD1 (6 bases). The V end lost 8 bases, the J end lost 6 bases, and 11 bases lay between the germline ends. From germline, CDR1 is MNHNY and CDR2 SVGAGI (reference sequence). The CDR3 has 13 residues. The chain's CDR3 is CASWLQGNSPLHF. The CDR3 DNA follows: TGTGCCAGCTGGCTACAGGGTAATTCACCCCTCCACTTT.

This chain joins TRBV27 and TRBJ1-1; TRBD1 aligns across 7 bases. CDR3 length equals 13 residues. Germline CDR1 and CDR2: MNHEY and SMNVEV (reference sequence). The trim removed 4 bases at V and 3 bases at J, leaving 2 bases unmatched. The CDR3 loop is CASSWTGYTEAFF. The CDR3 DNA follows: TGTGCCAGCAGTTGGACAGGTTACACTGAAGCTTTCTTT.

The chain links TRBV7-9 to TRBJ2-1; the D gene is possibly TRBD1 (5 bases). Germline-derived CDR1 and CDR2 are SEHNR and FQNEAQ (reference sequence). The CDR3 has 14 residues. The V end lost 2 bases, the J end lost 7 bases, and 12 bases lay between the germline ends. CDR3 protein: CASSLTRVWNEQFF. CDR3 DNA sequence: TGTGCCAGCAGCTTAACCAGGGTCTGGAATGAGCAGTTCTTC.

The chain employs TRBV6-5 and TRBJ1-3; 9 bases map to TRBD1. Unmatched junction bases numbered 4, after V lost 5 bases and J lost 2 bases. Germline loops: CDR1 MNHEY, CDR2 SVGAGI. The CDR3 length is 15 residues. The DNA of the CDR3 is TGTGCCAGCAGTCCCAACAGGGGGCCTGGAAACACCATATATTTT. This encodes CASSPNRGPGNTIYF.